These 26 T cell receptor beta chains share one sample of origin, sequenced in a study of blood T cells in healthy people across ages. With a J-beta primer mix and a sample-barcoded 5' primer, a second PCR ran about 7 to 12 cycles. One entry per CDR3 protein results from TCRdb running MiXCR on the 5' RACE reads. Among about 970,000 distinct CDR3 sequences listed, 51% were seen once. Sample: blood. These receptors all stem from a woman aged 55-70 years in good health.

The chain couples TRBV25-1 to TRBJ2-1; 7 bases fit TRBD2. The CDR3 is made up of 14 amino acids. Germline V CDR1 and CDR2: MGHDK, SYGVNS. J gave up 2 bases and V 4 bases, and 2 bases lay outside the gene matches. CDR3 sequence reads: CASSGSGTYNEQFF. The CDR3, as DNA: TGTGCCAGCAGTGGAAGCGGGACCTACAATGAGCAGTTCTTC.

Turning to this clonotype: A junction end diverges from the germline sequence, so it may reflect a read error. The chain employs TRBV6-5 and TRBJ1-4, with TRBD1 matching over 8 bases. CDR1 and CDR2 from the germline V gene are MNHEY and SVGAGI. This CDR3 is 15 amino acids long. The CDR3 protein is CASSYGTGVNERLFF. CDR3 in DNA: TGTGCCAGCAGTTACGGGACAGGAGTTAATGAAAGACTGTTTTTT.

The DNA for the CDR3 is TGCGCCAGCAGCCCTTTACTAGCGGGAGGTACAGATACGCAGTATTTT. It translates to CASSPLLAGGTDTQYF. The chain carries TRBV5-1 and TRBJ2-3; 12 bases align to TRBD2. Germline trimming cut 4 bases from V and 3 bases from J; bases unmatched to any gene: 6. CDR1 and CDR2 (germline): SGHRS, YFSETQ. The CDR3 runs to 16 residues.

Worth noting for this clonotype: The final CDR3 position lacks the conserved phenylalanine or tryptophan, pointing to a likely read error. V is TRBV12-3 or TRBV12-4 and J is TRBJ2-1, with 14 bases fitting TRBD2. V dropped 7 bases and J dropped 0; count of bases not matched to a gene: 8. This CDR3 is built from 18 residues. The CDR3 sequence is CASKGTSGSRSSYNEQFL. The DNA of the CDR3 is TGTGCCAGCAAGGGGACTAGCGGGAGTCGGAGCTCCTACAATGAGCAGTTCTTA.

This clonotype was counted many times. V is TRBV7-9 and J is TRBJ2-3; unclear D gene. V was shortened by 5 bases and J by 12 bases, with 21 bases between the two germline ends. The CDR3 loop spans 14 amino acids. Germline-derived CDR1 and CDR2 are SEHNR and FQNEAQ (reference sequence). The DNA for the CDR3 is TGTGCCAGCAGCCCCATGGGCTCAAGTCGCGGTCAGTATTTT. This codes for CASSPMGSSRGQYF. Variable domain in full (rest from reference TRBV7-9 and TRBJ2-3): DTGVSQNPRHKITKRGQNVTFRCDPISEHNRLYWYRQTLGQGPEFLTYFQNEAQLEKSRLLSDRFSAERPKGSFSTLEIQRTEQGDSAMYLCASSPMGSSRGQYFGPGTRLTVL.

The chain recombines TRBV7-9 with TRBJ1-1, with TRBD1 identical over 12 bases. Germline values: CDR1 SEHNR, CDR2 FQNEAQ (reference sequence). The V and J ends lost 6 bases and 4 bases, in that order; junction bases with no gene match: 18. The CDR3 has 19 amino acids. This CDR3 is CASRPRDRDRGRRSTEAFF. The CDR3 DNA reads as TGTGCCAGCAGACCACGCGACCGGGACAGGGGGCGTCGGAGCACTGAAGCTTTCTTT.

To note about this clonotype: At one end, the junction sequence differs from germline, possibly due to a read error. This chain joins TRBV4-1 and TRBJ2-3; D gene ambiguous. The germline gives CDR1 MGHRA, CDR2 YSYEKL. The CDR3 has 13 residues. The CDR3 is CVSSQSLGDTQYF. The CDR3 DNA is TGCGTCAGCAGCCAAAGTTTGGGAGATACGCAGTATTTT.

The V and J genes are TRBV5-4 and TRBJ2-3; D unclear. Germline assignment: CDR1 SGHNT and CDR2 YYREEE (reference sequence). V was shortened by 10 bases and J by 0 bases, with 9 bases between the two germline ends. The CDR3 is 12 residues long. The CDR3 spells CAYTPSTDTQYF. CDR3 nucleotide sequence: TGTGCCTACACACCTAGCACAGATACGCAGTATTTT.

The chain joins TRBV27 to TRBJ2-7, with D possibly TRBD2 on 6 matching bases. The CDR3 consists of 15 residues. The V gene lost 8 bases and the J gene lost 1 base, with 18 bases spanning the gap. The germline V gene has CDR1 MNHEY and CDR2 SMNVEV (reference sequence). The CDR3 region is CASQHRGTASYEQYF. CDR3 DNA sequence: TGTGCCAGCCAACACCGCGGGACGGCTTCCTACGAGCAGTACTTC.

This sequence joins TRBV7-9 and TRBJ2-4; D is unclear. The V end lost 4 bases, the J end lost 13 bases, and 17 bases lay between the germline ends. CDR3 size: 13 residues. Germline lookup yields CDR1 SEHNR and CDR2 FQNEAQ (reference sequence). The chain's CDR3 is CASSSRADGKQYF. The DNA for the CDR3 is TGTGCCAGCAGCTCCCGGGCAGACGGCAAGCAGTACTTC.

The chain joins TRBV27 to TRBJ2-1, with 10 bases fitting TRBD2. The CDR3 runs to 14 residues. CDR1 and CDR2 from the germline V gene are MNHEY and SMNVEV (reference sequence). Trimming removed 3 bases from V and 7 bases from J; junction bases left unmatched: 3. The CDR3 region is CASSFGTSVNEQFF. CDR3 nucleotides: TGTGCCAGCAGTTTCGGGACTAGCGTTAATGAGCAGTTCTTC.

This chain uses TRBV5-1 with TRBJ2-5, with D perhaps matching TRBD2 (5 bases). The germline gives CDR1 SGHRS, CDR2 YFSETQ. Trimming removed 2 bases at V and 4 bases at J, with 18 bases between. This CDR3 is 16 amino acids long. Here the CDR3 reads CASSFGEVGIGETQYF. The CDR3 coding sequence is TGCGCCAGCAGCTTCGGCGAAGTCGGGATCGGAGAGACCCAGTACTTC.

This clonotype was recorded once. One junction end disagrees with the germline gene, perhaps due to a read error. This sequence joins TRBV10-3 and TRBJ1-2; 7 bases align to TRBD1. The CDR3 spans 16 residues. CDR1 is ENHRY, CDR2 SYGVKD, per germline. The CDR3 region has the DNA TGTGCCATCAGTGAGCCTACAGGGGTGAAATACTATGGCTACATCTTC. The encoded protein is CAISEPTGVKYYGYIF.

For the CDR3, the DNA is TGTGCCACCGCCAAGCCAGGGGCTGAAGCTTTCTTT. Protein product: CATAKPGAEAFF. The chain recombines TRBV21-1 with TRBJ1-1; the table's D call TRBD1 went unverified against the DNA. TRBV21-1 is reported as a pseudogene. This CDR3 contains 12 residues.

This clonotype has a single count. V is TRBV9 and J is TRBJ2-4, with a tentative D call TRBD1 (5 bases). V was trimmed by 0 bases and J by 0 bases, leaving 10 bases between them. Germline CDR1 is SGDLS and CDR2 is YYNGEE. This CDR3 has 16 amino acids. The CDR3 here is CASSVGVGQAKNIQYF. The DNA of the CDR3 is TGTGCCAGCAGCGTAGGGGTCGGACAAGCCAAAAACATTCAGTACTTC.

The V and J genes are TRBV28 and TRBJ2-5; 9 positions match TRBD1. The assigned J gene may be wrong: the sequence end matches TRBJ2-7 better. This CDR3 contains 15 residues. Per germline, CDR1 MDHEN and CDR2 SYDVKM. Written as DNA, the CDR3 is TGTGCCAGCAGTACTCCGGGACAGGGTTTCGGCGAGCAGTACTTC. As protein: CASSTPGQGFGEQYF.

Comment on this clonotype: Compared with germline, one end of the junction differs, possibly owing to a read error. The V and J genes are TRBV9 and TRBJ2-1; D ambiguous. The germline V gene encodes CDR1 SGDLS and CDR2 YYNGEE. This CDR3 is 15 amino acids long. This CDR3 reads CASSVVSSSYSEQFF. CDR3 in DNA: TGTGCCAGCAGCGTAGTCAGTAGCTCCTACAGTGAGCAGTTCTTC.

This clonotype was detected only a few times. The gene calls are TRBV12-3 or TRBV12-4 and TRBJ2-7, with TRBD2 identical over 8 bases. The tail of the sequence fits TRBJ2-5 better, so the J call may be wrong. CDR3 length equals 11 residues. CDR3: CASGLAETQYF. The CDR3 DNA is TGTGCCTCTGGACTAGCAGAGACCCAGTACTTC.

V is TRBV4-2 and J is TRBJ1-6; 10 bases are shared with TRBD1. V was clipped by 5 bases and J by 6 bases; unmatched bases: 13. Germline V gene lookup returns CDR1 LGHNA and CDR2 YNFKEQ. CDR3 size: 18 residues. CDR3 protein: CASSSSAGTGVGNSPLHF. As DNA, the CDR3 is TGTGCCAGCAGCTCTTCTGCCGGGACAGGGGTTGGTAATTCACCCCTCCACTTT.

In its sample, this clonotype was seen a few times. This sequence joins TRBV18 and TRBJ1-6, with no clear D. Germline V gives CDR1 KGHSH, CDR2 LQKENI. V was trimmed by 8 bases and J by 9 bases, leaving 14 bases between them. CDR3 size: 13 residues. The CDR3 DNA reads as TGTGCCAGCGCCTTTCGAAGCCCTTCACCCCTCCACTTT. Protein sequence: CASAFRSPSPLHF.

A single count supports this clonotype. The conserved phenylalanine or tryptophan normally closing the CDR3 is absent here, so this likely arose from a read error. The chain recombines TRBV5-1 with TRBJ2-1; 10 nucleotides align to TRBD2. Germline assignment: CDR1 SGHRS and CDR2 YFSETQ. The CDR3 covers 16 residues. Trimming at V came to 0 bases and at J to 6 bases, leaving 6 bases not matched to a gene. Here the CDR3 reads CASSLVGLANSNEQFS. The CDR3 DNA reads as TGCGCCAGCAGCTTGGTGGGACTAGCGAACAGCAATGAGCAGTTCTCC.

The J gene is TRBJ2-1, the V gene TRBV7-3; perhaps TRBD1 as D (5 bases). The V end was cut by 6 bases, the J end by 7 bases, with 19 bases between. The CDR3 has 15 residues. The V gene's germline CDR1 is SGHTA and CDR2 FQGTGA. The CDR3 DNA reads as TGTGCCAGCAGTTCAGGGCCGAACAGAGCAAATGAGCAGTTCTTC. Its translation is CASSSGPNRANEQFF.

The chain recombines TRBV12-3 or TRBV12-4 with TRBJ2-5; D is uncertain. The CDR3 consists of 14 residues. V lost 1 base and J lost 4, with 10 bases in between. CDR3 amino acids: CASSLGDIGETQYF. The CDR3 DNA is TGTGCCAGCAGTTTAGGTGATATCGGAGAGACCCAGTACTTC.

Only a few counts were recorded for this clonotype. This chain uses TRBV7-9 with TRBJ2-3; D gene unclear. Germline CDR1 reads SEHNR; CDR2 reads FQNEAQ (reference sequence). The CDR3 spans 11 residues. V was trimmed by 1 base and J by 9 bases, leaving 5 bases between them. Written as DNA, the CDR3 is TGTGCCAGCAGCTTAGAGTGCACGCAGTATTTT. It encodes CASSLECTQYF.

The chain uses TRBV6-2 or TRBV6-3 and TRBJ2-2; 7 bases are shared with TRBD1. The CDR3 is 15 amino acids. CDR1 and CDR2 (germline): MNHEY, SVGEGT. The junction had 6 bases not matched to a gene; V was cut back by 6 bases and J by 2 bases. The CDR3, as DNA: TGTGCCAGCAGGCTAACAGGGGTTAACACCGGGGAGCTGTTTTTT. It is translated as CASRLTGVNTGELFF.

Of note for this clonotype: Germline is not matched at one junction end, which may reflect a read error. The chain combines TRBV6-7 with TRBJ1-2; D call uncertain. TRBV6-7 is annotated as an ORF whose role is uncertain. The CDR3 covers 14 residues. The CDR3 bases are TGTGCCAGCAGTGACTCCCTAGCTAACTATGGCTACACCTTC. Residues: CASSDSLANYGYTF.